This T cell receptor (beta chain) was sequenced during a study of blood T cell repertoires in COVID-19. The CDR3 extends over 19 amino acids. Germline V gene sequence: CDR1 MNHEY, CDR2 SMNVEV (reference sequence). Trimming removed 6 bases from V and 0 bases from J; junction bases left unmatched: 10. As originally analysed: Reference gene primer amplification yielded estimated nucleated cell counts. Sequenced by immunoSEQ multiplex PCR; TCRdb stores in-frame clones only, minus some. V and J calls plus clone size are reproduced from that table; the DNA served to infer D and trimming. Of more than 40,000 clones listed, 84% were seen once; the top ten hold 4% to 5.5%.

This TCR was recovered from a man aged 50 to 59 with active COVID-19. The genes are TRBV27 and TRBJ2-2, with 13 bases aligning to TRBD2. Specimen: peripheral blood. The CDR3 loop is CASSPLTSGGPPNTGELFF. The CDR3 DNA is TGTGCCAGCAGCCCCCTGACTAGCGGGGGGCCTCCGAACACCGGGGAGCTGTTTTTT.